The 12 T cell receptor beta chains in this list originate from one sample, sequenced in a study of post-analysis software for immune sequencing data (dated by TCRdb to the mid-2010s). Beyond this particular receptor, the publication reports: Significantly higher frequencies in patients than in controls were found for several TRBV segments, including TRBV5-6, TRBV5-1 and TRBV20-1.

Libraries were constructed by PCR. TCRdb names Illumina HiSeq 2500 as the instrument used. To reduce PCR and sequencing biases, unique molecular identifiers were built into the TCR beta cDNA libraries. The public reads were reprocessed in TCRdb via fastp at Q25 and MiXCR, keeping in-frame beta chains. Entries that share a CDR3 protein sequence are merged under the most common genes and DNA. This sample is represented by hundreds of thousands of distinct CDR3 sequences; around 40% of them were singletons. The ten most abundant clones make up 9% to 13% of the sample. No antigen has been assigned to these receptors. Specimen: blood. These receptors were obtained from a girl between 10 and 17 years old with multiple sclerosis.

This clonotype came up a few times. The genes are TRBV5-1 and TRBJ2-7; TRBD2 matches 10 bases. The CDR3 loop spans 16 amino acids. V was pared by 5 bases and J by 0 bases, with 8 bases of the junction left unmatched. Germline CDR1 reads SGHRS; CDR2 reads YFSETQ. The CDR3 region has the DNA TGCGCCAGCAGTCCGGGGGGGACTAGCGACTCCTACGAGCAGTACTTC. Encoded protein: CASSPGGTSDSYEQYF.

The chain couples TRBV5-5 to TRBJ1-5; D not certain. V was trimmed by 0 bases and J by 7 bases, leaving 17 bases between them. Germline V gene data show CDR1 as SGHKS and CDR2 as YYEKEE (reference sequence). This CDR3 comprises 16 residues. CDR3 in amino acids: CASSLVGGGLGQPQHF. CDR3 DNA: TGTGCCAGCAGCTTGGTGGGCGGAGGGTTAGGGCAGCCCCAGCATTTT.

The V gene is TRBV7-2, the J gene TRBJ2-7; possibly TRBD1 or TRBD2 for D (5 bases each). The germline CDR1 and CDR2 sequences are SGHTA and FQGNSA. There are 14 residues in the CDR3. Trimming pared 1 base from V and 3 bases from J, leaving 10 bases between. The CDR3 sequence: CASSLGRGLYEQYF. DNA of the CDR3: TGTGCCAGCAGCTTAGGCCGGGGCCTCTACGAGCAGTACTTC.

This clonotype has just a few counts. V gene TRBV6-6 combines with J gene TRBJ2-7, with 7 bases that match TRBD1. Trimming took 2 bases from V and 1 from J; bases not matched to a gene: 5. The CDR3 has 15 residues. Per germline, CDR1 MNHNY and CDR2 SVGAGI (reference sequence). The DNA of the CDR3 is TGTGCCAGCAGTTACCTACCGGACAGGTCCTACGAGCAGTACTTC. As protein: CASSYLPDRSYEQYF.

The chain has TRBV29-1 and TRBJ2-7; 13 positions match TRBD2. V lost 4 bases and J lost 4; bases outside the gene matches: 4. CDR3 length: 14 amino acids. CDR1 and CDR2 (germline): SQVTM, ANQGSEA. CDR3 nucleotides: TGCAGCGTTGGGGGACTAGCGGGACCATACGAGCAGTACTTC. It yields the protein CSVGGLAGPYEQYF.

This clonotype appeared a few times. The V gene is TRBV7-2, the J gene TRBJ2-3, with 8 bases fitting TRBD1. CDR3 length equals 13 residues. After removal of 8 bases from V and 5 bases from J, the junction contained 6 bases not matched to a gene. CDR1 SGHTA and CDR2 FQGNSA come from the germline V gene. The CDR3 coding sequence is TGTGCCAGCGGATACACAGGGGGAGATACGCAGTATTTT. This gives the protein CASGYTGGDTQYF.

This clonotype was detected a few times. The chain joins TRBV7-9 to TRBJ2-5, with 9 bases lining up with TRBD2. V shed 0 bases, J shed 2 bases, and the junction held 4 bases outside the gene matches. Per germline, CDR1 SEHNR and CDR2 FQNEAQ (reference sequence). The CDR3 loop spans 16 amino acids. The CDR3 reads CASSLALAGTQETQYF. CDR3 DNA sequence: TGTGCCAGCAGCTTAGCGCTAGCGGGAACTCAAGAGACCCAGTACTTC. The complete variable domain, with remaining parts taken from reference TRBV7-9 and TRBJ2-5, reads DTGVSQNPRHKITKRGQNVTFRCDPISEHNRLYWYRQTLGQGPEFLTYFQNEAQLEKSRLLSDRFSAERPKGSFSTLEIQRTEQGDSAMYLCASSLALAGTQETQYFGPGTRLLVL.

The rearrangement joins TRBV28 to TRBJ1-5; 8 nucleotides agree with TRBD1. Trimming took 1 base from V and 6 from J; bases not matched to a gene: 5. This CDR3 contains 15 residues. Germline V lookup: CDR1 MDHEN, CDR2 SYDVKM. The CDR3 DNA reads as TGTGCCAGCAGTTTATATTCCAGGGGGCGTCAGCCCCAGCATTTT. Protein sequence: CASSLYSRGRQPQHF.

CDR3 residues: CASSYSTGYYEQYF. The CDR3 coding sequence is TGTGCCAGCAGTTACTCAACAGGGTACTACGAGCAGTACTTC. V usage is TRBV6-5 and J usage is TRBJ2-7; D might be TRBD1 (6 bases). Germline V lookup: CDR1 MNHEY, CDR2 SVGAGI. V was pared by 0 bases and J by 3 bases, with 9 bases between. The CDR3 is made up of 14 amino acids.

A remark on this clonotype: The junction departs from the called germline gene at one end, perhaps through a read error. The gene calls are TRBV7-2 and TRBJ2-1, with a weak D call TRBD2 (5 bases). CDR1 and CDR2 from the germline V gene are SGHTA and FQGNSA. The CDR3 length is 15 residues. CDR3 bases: TGTGCCAGCAAGGCTAGCCAGAGCTCCTACGATGAGCAGTTCTTC. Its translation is CASKASQSSYDEQFF.

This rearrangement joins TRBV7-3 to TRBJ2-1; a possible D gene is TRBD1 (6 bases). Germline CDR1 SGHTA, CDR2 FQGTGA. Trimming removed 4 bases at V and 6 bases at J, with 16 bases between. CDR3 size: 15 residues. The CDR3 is CASSSEPLGGNEQFF. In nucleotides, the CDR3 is TGTGCCAGCAGCTCGGAACCTCTAGGGGGCAATGAGCAGTTCTTC.

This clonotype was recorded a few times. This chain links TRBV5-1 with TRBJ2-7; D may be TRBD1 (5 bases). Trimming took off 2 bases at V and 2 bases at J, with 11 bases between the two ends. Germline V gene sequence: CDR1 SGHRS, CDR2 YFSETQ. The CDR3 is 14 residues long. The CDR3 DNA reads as TGCGCCAGCAGCTTTTCGCAGGGTCCCTACGAGCAGTACTTC. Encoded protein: CASSFSQGPYEQYF.